The following is a T cell receptor beta chain sequence with its context. Its specificity is unknown. From germline, CDR1 is SGHAT and CDR2 FQNNGV. There are 14 residues in the CDR3. V was clipped by 4 bases and J by 2 bases, with 12 bases between them. Clones were read by immunoSEQ multiplex PCR, and TCRdb kept only the in-frame ones, dropping some. The table has over 130,000 clones, more than 70% seen once. The data originate from a study of T cell responses to AZD1222 COVID-19 vaccine. Study-level findings and limits: Seropositive at baseline were only a handful of AZD1222 recipients. Unmutated variant regions reportedly attract nearly half of all spike-specific TCRs. Repertoire collection took place solely once the T cell response had peaked. Most donors were white British and more were female, and clonal diversity was possibly underestimated.

The receptor's source is an adult who received the AZD1222 COVID-19 vaccine. The rearrangement uses TRBV11-2 and TRBJ2-7; possibly TRBD1 for D (5 bases). This specimen was peripheral blood, taken 28 days after the second AZD1222 dose. Here the CDR3 DNA reads TGTGCCAGCAGCTGGACGACAGAAACCTACGAGCAGTACTTC. Its translation is CASSWTTETYEQYF.